This TCR beta chain was captured in a study of blood T cell repertoires in COVID-19. Study-wide background: Sources were T cells, B-cell-depleted T cells, or PBMCs; the material itself was cDNA or gDNA.

Categorization into cohorts depended on clinical history that participants reported. V shed 6 bases and J 7 bases; nucleotides not matched to a gene: 8. The germline V gene has CDR1 LNHDA and CDR2 SQIVND (reference sequence). The CDR3 covers 15 residues. Sequencing used immunoSEQ multiplex PCR; TCRdb keeps in-frame clones, though not all of them. The sample has approximately 250,000 clones, approximately 90% seen once. The V call is TRBV19, the J call TRBJ2-1; 11 nucleotides match TRBD1. The receptor comes from a woman in her forties with acute COVID-19. The sample consisted of PBMCs or T cells enriched from blood (not recorded which). CDR3 nucleotide sequence: TGTGCCAGTAGCCCTGGACAGGGGGCGCTTAATGAGCAGTTCTTC. Translated, it gives CASSPGQGALNEQFF.